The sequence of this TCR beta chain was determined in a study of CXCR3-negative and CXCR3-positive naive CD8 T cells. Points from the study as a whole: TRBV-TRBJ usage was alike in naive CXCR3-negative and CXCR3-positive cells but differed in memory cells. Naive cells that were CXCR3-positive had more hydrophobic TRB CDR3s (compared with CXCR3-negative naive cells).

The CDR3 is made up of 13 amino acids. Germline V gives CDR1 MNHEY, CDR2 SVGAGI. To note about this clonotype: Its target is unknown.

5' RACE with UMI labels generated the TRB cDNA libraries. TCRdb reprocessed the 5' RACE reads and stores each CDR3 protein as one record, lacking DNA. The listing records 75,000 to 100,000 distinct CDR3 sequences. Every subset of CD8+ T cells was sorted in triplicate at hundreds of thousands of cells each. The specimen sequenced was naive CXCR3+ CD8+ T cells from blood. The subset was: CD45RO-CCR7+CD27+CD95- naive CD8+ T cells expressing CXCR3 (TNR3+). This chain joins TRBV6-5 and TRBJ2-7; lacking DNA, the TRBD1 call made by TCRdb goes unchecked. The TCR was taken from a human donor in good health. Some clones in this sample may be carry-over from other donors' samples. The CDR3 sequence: CASSWGQIYEQYF.